The clone carrying this TCR beta chain was counted many times. The CDR3 loop spans 15 amino acids. Deletions cut 6 bases from V and 2 bases from J, with 16 bases between. Germline loops: CDR1 SGHAT, CDR2 FQNNGV. The data stem from a study of T cells in Graves' hyperthyroidism and ophthalmopathy. Study details: Before treatment of any kind, peripheral blood was taken at initial diagnosis.

TCR beta CDR3 region amplification was performed from RNA transcripts. The HTBI set primed first-round TCR CDR3 RT-PCR. TCRdb recomputed calls from the multiplex PCR reads with MiXCR, one row per CDR3 protein. The table includes some 570,000 distinct CDR3 sequences, roughly 18% detected once. The specimen was blood. This TCR was recovered from a woman between 18 and 29 years old with Graves' ophthalmopathy. The J gene is TRBJ1-2, the V gene TRBV11-2, with D possibly being TRBD1 (5 bases). CDR3 residues: CASSTIRDNNYGYTF. CDR3 DNA: TGTGCCAGCAGTACCATCAGGGATAACAACTATGGCTACACCTTC.